This TCR beta chain was recorded in a study of cytomegalovirus exposure and HLA in healthy donors. The study's findings and limits: HLA alleles showed associations with 15,000 to 20,000 TCR beta sequences in a later analysis, at a 0.05 false discovery rate. One cluster of highly shared sequence variants probably arose as a sequencing artifact. Later on, an analysis showed TCR association rates differing by HLA locus, with DRB1 the most and HLA-C the fewest.

The study ran its PCR with 60 Vbeta and 13 Jbeta primers. The data were produced by immunoSEQ multiplex PCR, yet TCRdb's version contains in-frame clones alone and is incomplete. The sample holds 150,000 or so clones; around 68% are singletons and the top ten take under 2.5%. A note on this clone: As yet, its antigen is unknown.

Trimming took off 0 bases at V and 1 base at J, with 11 bases between the two ends. The CDR3 has 15 residues. Germline values: CDR1 SGHDT, CDR2 YYEEEE. Though probably carrying unrecorded immune exposures, donors were nominally healthy at sampling. The TCR sequence derives from a man aged 25-40 years in good health and CMV-seronegative. Sequencing was performed on PBMCs. V usage is TRBV5-6 and J usage is TRBJ2-7; a possible D gene is TRBD1 (6 bases). The CDR3 region is CASSLEQGQSYEQYF. CDR3 coding DNA: TGTGCCAGCAGCTTGGAGCAGGGGCAGTCCTACGAGCAGTACTTC.